This paragraph covers one T cell receptor (beta chain) sequence. Generated by immunoSEQ multiplex PCR, the TCRdb table keeps only in-frame clones and is missing some. The sample carries about 220,000 clones, 85% to 90% recorded once. The trim removed 0 bases at V and 2 bases at J, leaving 0 bases unmatched. CDR1 and CDR2 (germline): MRHNA, SNTAGT. This CDR3 is 15 amino acids long. The data were obtained in a study of blood T cell repertoires in COVID-19. The V and J genes are TRBV6-4 and TRBJ2-1; 8 nucleotides match TRBD2. The TCR was taken from a man in his thirties or forties who had been exposed to COVID-19. The source material was PBMCs or T cells enriched from blood (not recorded which). As DNA, the CDR3 is TGTGCCAGCAGTGACTCAGCGGGGGCCTACAATGAGCAGTTCTTC. It yields the protein CASSDSAGAYNEQFF.